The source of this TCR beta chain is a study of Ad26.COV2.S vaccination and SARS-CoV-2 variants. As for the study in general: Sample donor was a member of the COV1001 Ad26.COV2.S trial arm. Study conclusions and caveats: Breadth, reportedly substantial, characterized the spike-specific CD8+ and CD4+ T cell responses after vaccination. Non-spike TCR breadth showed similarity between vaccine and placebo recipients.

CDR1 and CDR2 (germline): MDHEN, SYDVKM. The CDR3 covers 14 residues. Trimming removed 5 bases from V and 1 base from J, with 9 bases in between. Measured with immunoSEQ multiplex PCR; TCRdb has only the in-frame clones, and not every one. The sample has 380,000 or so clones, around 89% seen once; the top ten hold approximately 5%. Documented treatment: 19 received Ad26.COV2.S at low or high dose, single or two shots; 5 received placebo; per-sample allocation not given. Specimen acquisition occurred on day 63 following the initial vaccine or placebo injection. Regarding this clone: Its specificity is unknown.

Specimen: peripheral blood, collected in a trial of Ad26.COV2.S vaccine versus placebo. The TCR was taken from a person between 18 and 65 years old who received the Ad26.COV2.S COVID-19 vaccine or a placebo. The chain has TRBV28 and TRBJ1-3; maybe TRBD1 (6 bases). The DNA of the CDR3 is TGTGCCAGCAGTCCTACAGGGTCTGGAAACACCATATATTTT. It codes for CASSPTGSGNTIYF.